Listed below are T cell receptor beta chains from one sample, sequenced in a study of CD8+ T cells in alopecia areata. Only in-frame clones appear in the TCRdb table, and some are missing; sequencing was by immunoSEQ multiplex PCR. The repertoire holds 110,000 to 150,000 clones, with around 82% as singletons. Sequencing used CD8+ T cells sorted from blood, obtained at week 4, from a patient treated with tofacitinib. These receptors came from a human donor with alopecia areata. CDR3s include the opening cysteine and the closing phenylalanine or tryptophan. The D gene is left open where the match is weak. A clone size is listed for some rows: how often the clone was seen (once, few, many), or a class if it is expanded.

>.|TRBV9|TRBJ2-7|.
TGTGCCAGCAGCGTAGAAGGCGGTGGGTTCTACGAGCAGTACTTC
CASSVEGGGFYEQYF
>.|TRBV9|TRBJ2-5|.
TGTGCCAGCAGCCCCCAGCCCGGGGAGACCCAGTACTTC
CASSPQPGETQYF
>TRBD1|TRBV5-1|TRBJ1-1|.
TGCGCCAGCAGCATTGGACAGGGGAAGACTGAAGCTTTCTTT
CASSIGQGKTEAFF
>.|TRBV9|TRBJ1-1|.
TGTGCCAGCAGCGTAGCGGGAGCTGAAGCTTTCTTT
CASSVAGAEAFF
>.|TRBV15|TRBJ1-1|.
TGTGCCACCAGCAGAGATAGCCAGGTTACTGAAGCTTTCTTT
CATSRDSQVTEAFF
>.|TRBV7-9|TRBJ2-5|.
TGTGCCAGCACGCCGAGGCCTTCAGGGATGTACCAAGAGACCCAGTACTTC
CASTPRPSGMYQETQYF
>TRBD2|TRBV7-9|TRBJ2-2|.
TGTGCCAGCAGCTTAGTTGCCCGATGGACTAGCGGGAACACCGGGGAGCTGTTTTTT
CASSLVARWTSGNTGELFF
>TRBD2|TRBV30|TRBJ2-1|.
TGTGCCTGGGCCGAGAAACTAGCGGGGGCCTACAATGAGCAGTTCTTC
CAWAEKLAGAYNEQFF
>.|TRBV19|TRBJ1-4|.
TGTGCCAGTAGTACCCGAGTCGAATGGGAAAAACTGTTTTTT
CASSTRVEWEKLFF
>.|TRBV30|TRBJ1-1|once
TGTGCCTGGAGTGGGGGTCCCTTCGGGGGAAGGGGGAACACTGAAGCTTTCTTT
CAWSGGPFGGRGNTEAFF
>.|TRBV6-5|TRBJ2-3|.
TGTGCCAGCAGACCAAGGAGCACAGATACGCAGTATTTT
CASRPRSTDTQYF
>.|TRBV4-3|TRBJ2-3|.
TGCGCCAGCAGCCAAGATCGGCGGGTGGGGCCAGATACGCAGTATTTT
CASSQDRRVGPDTQYF
>.|TRBV2|TRBJ2-1|.
TGTGCCAGCCCTGAGACGAAGAATGAGCAGTTCTTC
CASPETKNEQFF
>.|TRBV12-5|TRBJ2-3|.
TGTGCTAGTGGGAGGGGACGCACAGATACGCAGTATTTT
CASGRGRTDTQYF
>.|TRBV6-5|TRBJ2-1|.
TGTGCCAGCAGTTACGGTACTTTTGGGCAGGAAATTGAGCAGTTCTTC
CASSYGTFGQEIEQFF
>.|TRBV4-1|TRBJ1-3|.
TGCGCCAGCAGCCAAGGGTTTGTGGGACACTCTGGAAACACCATATATTTT
CASSQGFVGHSGNTIYF
>TRBD1|TRBV18|TRBJ2-1|.
TGTGCCAGCTCACCCGACATTGGGACAGGGTACAATGAGCAGTTCTTC
CASSPDIGTGYNEQFF
>.|TRBV29-1|TRBJ2-7|.
TGCAGCTGTCAGGTGAACTCCTACGAGCAGTACTTC
CSCQVNSYEQYF
>.|TRBV29-1|TRBJ2-5|once
TGCAGCGTTGAAGTCGTTTGGTTTAAGACCCAGTACTTC
CSVEVVWFKTQYF
>TRBD2|TRBV7-9|TRBJ2-1|.
TGTGCCAGCAGCTCCGACACCAGTTTAGCGGGGGGTTACAATGAGCAGTTCTTC
CASSSDTSLAGGYNEQFF
>.|TRBV4-1|TRBJ1-2|.
TGCGCCAGCAGCCAAGATCGGAGGGGGGATGGCTACACCTTC
CASSQDRRGDGYTF
>.|TRBV6-9|TRBJ2-5|.
TGTGCCAGCAGTATCAGGGTACAAGAGACCCAGTACTTC
CASSIRVQETQYF
>TRBD2|TRBV6-5|TRBJ2-1|.
TGTGCCAGCAGACATCTAGCGGGGGGGCGGGATGAGCAGTTCTTC
CASRHLAGGRDEQFF